The 10 T cell receptor beta chains below all came from one sample that was sequenced in a study of T cells in Graves' hyperthyroidism and ophthalmopathy. Regions amplified from RNA transcripts were the TCR beta CDR3 regions. HTBI primers were employed in a first-round RT-PCR of the TCR CDR3. A single record per CDR3 protein comes from TCRdb applying MiXCR to the multiplex PCR reads. Among 300,000 to 400,000 distinct CDR3 sequences listed, approximately 13% were seen once. Sequencing used blood. All receptors come from a woman younger than 30 with Graves' hyperthyroidism.

This clonotype was counted ten times or more. The chain combines TRBV6-1 with TRBJ1-2; no clear D gene. CDR1 and CDR2 (germline): MNHNS, SASEGT. The CDR3 contains 15 residues. V was trimmed by 6 bases and J by 2 bases, leaving 16 bases between them. The DNA of the CDR3 is TGTGCCAGCAGCCTCCACGACGTCTCCAACTATGGCTACACCTTC. This encodes CASSLHDVSNYGYTF.

This clonotype was seen ten or more times. The chain employs TRBV28 and TRBJ1-2; 8 nucleotides match TRBD1. V shed 5 bases and J 8 bases; nucleotides not matched to a gene: 7. The CDR3 has 13 amino acids. Germline loops: CDR1 MDHEN, CDR2 SYDVKM. The CDR3 loop is CASSPWTGRGYTF. CDR3 nucleotide sequence: TGTGCCAGCAGTCCATGGACAGGGCGCGGCTACACCTTC.

Ten or more counts support this clonotype. This chain links TRBV11-1 with TRBJ2-1, with 8 bases lining up with TRBD2. The CDR3 has 14 residues. With V trimmed by 2 bases and J by 5 bases, 2 bases remained unmatched. In germline, CDR1 is SGHAT, CDR2 FQDESV (reference sequence). CDR3 amino acids: CASSLSGRNNEQFF. The CDR3 DNA is TGTGCCAGCAGCTTAAGCGGGAGAAACAATGAGCAGTTCTTC.

This clonotype was picked up many times. V gene TRBV29-1 combines with J gene TRBJ2-5, with D tentatively TRBD1 (6 bases). The CDR3 is 14 amino acids. Germline loops: CDR1 SQVTM, CDR2 ANQGSEA. V was cut by 4 bases and J by 0 bases, with 12 bases left in between. DNA of the CDR3: TGCAGCGTTGCGGGACACCCGTACCAAGAGACCCAGTACTTC. Translated: CSVAGHPYQETQYF. The variable domain in full, completed from reference TRBV29-1 and TRBJ2-5, reads SAVISQKPSRDICQRGTSLTIQCQVDSQVTMMFWYRQQPGQSLTLIATANQGSEATYESGFVIDKFPISRPNLTFSTLTVSNMSPEDSSIYLCSVAGHPYQETQYFGPGTRLLVL.

This chain joins TRBV28 and TRBJ1-2; 8 nucleotides align to TRBD1. Germline loops: CDR1 MDHEN, CDR2 SYDVKM. The CDR3 extends over 15 amino acids. With 4 bases clipped from V and 0 bases from J, the junction kept 4 bases outside the gene matches. The chain's CDR3 is CASSSTGDANYGYTF. In DNA form, the CDR3 reads TGTGCCAGCAGTTCGACAGGGGACGCTAACTATGGCTACACCTTC.

The table lists this clonotype with many counts. The chain has TRBV24-1 and TRBJ2-1; D ambiguous. The CDR3 covers 13 residues. Germline V gene lookup returns CDR1 KGHDR and CDR2 SFDVKD. The V end lost 5 bases, the J end lost 2 bases, and 6 bases lay between the germline ends. The CDR3 sequence is CATSGTPYNEQFF. For the CDR3, the DNA is TGTGCCACCAGTGGAACCCCCTACAATGAGCAGTTCTTC.

In its sample, this clonotype was seen many times. V and J are TRBV20-1 and TRBJ2-3; the match to TRBD1 covers 8 bases. The germline gives CDR1 DFQATT, CDR2 SNEGSKA (reference sequence). V lost 5 bases to trimming and J lost 6 bases; unmatched junction nucleotides: 4. CDR3 length: 12 amino acids. The CDR3 reads CSAQQGVDTQYF. The CDR3 DNA reads TGCAGTGCTCAACAGGGGGTGGATACGCAGTATTTT.

This clonotype was seen at least ten times. This rearrangement joins TRBV6-2 or TRBV6-3 to TRBJ1-5; the D is unclear. This CDR3 is 14 amino acids long. V lost 6 bases and J lost 9, with 18 bases in between. Germline V gives CDR1 MNHEY, CDR2 SVGEGT. As DNA, the CDR3 is TGTGCCAGCAGCATCGACGGATCCTGGCGGCCCCAGCATTTT. Translation: CASSIDGSWRPQHF.

The sample holds many counts of this clonotype. The V gene is TRBV11-2, the J gene TRBJ2-4, with a tentative D call TRBD2 (6 bases). Germline V gene sequence: CDR1 SGHAT, CDR2 FQNNGV. The length of the CDR3 is 16 residues. Trimming shortened V by 0 bases and J by 0 bases, and 9 bases separated the two germline ends. CDR3 sequence: CASSLEAGLAKNIQYF. CDR3 DNA sequence: TGTGCCAGCAGCTTAGAGGCGGGATTAGCCAAAAACATTCAGTACTTC.

The V call is TRBV19, the J call TRBJ2-1, with 7 bases that match TRBD2. The V gene's germline CDR1 is LNHDA and CDR2 SQIVND (reference sequence). Losses at the gene ends were 7 bases for V and 7 bases for J; bases not matched to a gene: 16. The CDR3 has 16 amino acids. The CDR3 DNA is TGTGCCAGTACCAACACCCGGGCTACCGGGGGGAATGAGCAGTTCTTC. This encodes CASTNTRATGGNEQFF.